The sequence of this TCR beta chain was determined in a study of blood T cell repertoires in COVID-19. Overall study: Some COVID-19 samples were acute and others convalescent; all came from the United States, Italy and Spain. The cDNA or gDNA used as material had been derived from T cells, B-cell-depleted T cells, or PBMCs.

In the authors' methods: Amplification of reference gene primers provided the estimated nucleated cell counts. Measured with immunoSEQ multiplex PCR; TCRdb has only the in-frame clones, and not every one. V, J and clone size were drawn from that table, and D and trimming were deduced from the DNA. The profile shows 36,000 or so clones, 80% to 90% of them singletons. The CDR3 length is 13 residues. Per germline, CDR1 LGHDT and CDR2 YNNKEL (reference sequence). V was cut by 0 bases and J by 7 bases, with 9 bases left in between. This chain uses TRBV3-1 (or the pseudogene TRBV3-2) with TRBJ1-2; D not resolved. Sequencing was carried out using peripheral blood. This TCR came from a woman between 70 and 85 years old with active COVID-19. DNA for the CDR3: TGTGCCAGCAGCCAAGATTGGACTACTGGCTACACCTTC. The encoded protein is CASSQDWTTGYTF.